This T cell receptor beta chain was sequenced during a study of blood T cell repertoires in COVID-19. This table comes from immunoSEQ multiplex PCR, and its TCRdb copy is limited to in-frame clones, with some not included. The repertoire consists of some 200,000 clones, with under 90% occurring once and the leading ten covering around 7.8%. The CDR3 has 16 residues. CDR1 and CDR2 from the germline V gene are MGHRA and YSYEKL. Trimming cost V 0 bases and J 0 bases, with 9 bases left between them. The V call is TRBV4-1, the J call TRBJ1-3; maybe TRBD1 (5 bases). The receptor comes from a woman of 80 years or more with COVID-19, enrolled during active disease. Material for sequencing was peripheral blood. DNA of the CDR3: TGCGCCAGCAGCCAAGAGGGGGGGTTCTCTGGAAACACCATATATTTT. Translating gives CASSQEGGFSGNTIYF.